This T cell receptor beta chain came from a study of CD8 T cells in Susac syndrome. CDR3 length equals 15 residues. V was cut by 6 bases and J by 4 bases, with 16 bases left in between. The germline V gene encodes CDR1 PRHDT and CDR2 FYEKMQ (reference sequence). High-throughput TCR beta sequencing covered peripheral CD8+ and CD4+ T cells. Under recently defined diagnostic criteria, the patients with Susac syndrome qualified as having definite or probable disease. Bulk CD8+ and CD4+ cells came from magnetic negative isolation; CD8+ TEMRA by FACS. After extraction with the RNeasy kit, about 0.45 to 1 ug of the RNA was reverse transcribed using random hexamers. MiXCR was run by TCRdb on the immunoSEQ multiplex PCR reads, yielding one entry per CDR3 protein. The data contain more than 150,000 distinct CDR3 sequences, around 93% of them singletons.

The chain recombines TRBV13 with TRBJ1-3; D may be TRBD1 (6 bases). This clonotype originated in a human donor with Susac syndrome. The material sequenced was CD8+ T cells from PBMCs. The CDR3: CASRAPGVSGNTIYF. DNA for the CDR3: TGTGCCAGCAGGGCACCAGGGGTTTCAGGAAACACCATATATTTT.